This T cell receptor (beta chain) was observed in a study of vaccination and CD4 T cells after COVID-19. By its share, this clonotype is medium-sized. Its antigen is as yet unknown. Treatment given: approximately nine-day PBMC culture with coronavirus spike peptide pools or control peptides (ViraFEST assay). Between the trimmed V and J ends, which lost 2 bases and 7 bases, there was a span of 18 bases. The CDR3 consists of 16 residues. With the Oncomine TCR Beta short-read assay, DNA from cultured CD4+ T cells was sequenced. In TCRdb, the PCR reads were re-called with MiXCR into one record per CDR3 protein. The top ten hold 27% of the sample, which has approximately 3,200 distinct CDR3 sequences, over 15% seen once.

Material: CD4+ T cells from blood, cultured in vitro. The V and J genes are TRBV12-3 or TRBV12-4 and TRBJ2-1; D may be TRBD2 (6 bases). This receptor was obtained from a human donor who had recovered from COVID-19. Written as DNA, the CDR3 is TGTGCCAGCAGTTTACTCCTAGCCCGGGCGGGGAATGAGCAGTTCTTC. Protein product: CASSLLLARAGNEQFF.